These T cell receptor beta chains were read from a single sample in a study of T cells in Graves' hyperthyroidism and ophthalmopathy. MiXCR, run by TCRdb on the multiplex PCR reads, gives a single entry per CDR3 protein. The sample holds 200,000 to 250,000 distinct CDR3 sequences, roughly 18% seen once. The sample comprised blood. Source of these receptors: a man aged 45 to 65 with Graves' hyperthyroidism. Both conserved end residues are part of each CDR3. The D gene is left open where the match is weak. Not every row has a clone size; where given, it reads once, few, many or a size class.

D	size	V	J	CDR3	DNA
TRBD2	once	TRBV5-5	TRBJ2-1	CASSWAATSGNNEQFF	TGTGCCAGCAGCTGGGCTGCGACTAGCGGGAACAATGAGCAGTTCTTC
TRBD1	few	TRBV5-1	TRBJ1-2	CASSPSDRVDYGYTF	TGCGCCAGCAGCCCCTCGGACAGGGTGGACTATGGCTACACCTTC
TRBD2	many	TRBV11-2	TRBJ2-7	CASSLELASYEQYF	TGTGCCAGCAGCTTAGAACTAGCGTCGTACGAGCAGTACTTC
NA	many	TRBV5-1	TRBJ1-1	CASSYSRVGTEAFF	TGCGCCAGCAGCTACTCCAGGGTTGGCACTGAAGCTTTCTTT
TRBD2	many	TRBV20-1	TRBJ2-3	CSARAGGGTDTQYF	TGCAGTGCTAGAGCGGGAGGGGGCACAGATACGCAGTATTTT
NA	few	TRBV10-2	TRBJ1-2	CASSAQGFGYGYTF	TGCGCCAGCAGTGCTCAGGGGTTCGGTTATGGCTACACCTTC
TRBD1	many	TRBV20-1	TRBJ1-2	CSARGGTGNYYGYTF	TGCAGTGCTAGGGGTGGGACAGGGAACTACTATGGCTACACCTTC
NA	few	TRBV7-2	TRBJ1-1	CASSLVPGHTTEAFF	TGTGCCAGCAGCTTAGTGCCGGGACATACCACTGAAGCTTTCTTT
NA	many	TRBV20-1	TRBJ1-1	CSPPLYNTEAFF	TGCAGTCCCCCACTGTATAACACTGAAGCTTTCTTT
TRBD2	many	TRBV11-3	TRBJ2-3	CASSLGTSGRSDTQYF	TGTGCCAGCAGCTTAGGCACCAGCGGGAGATCAGATACGCAGTATTTT
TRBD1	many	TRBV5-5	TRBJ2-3	CASSLWQGAQTDTQYF	TGTGCCAGCAGCTTGTGGCAGGGGGCGCAAACAGATACGCAGTATTTT
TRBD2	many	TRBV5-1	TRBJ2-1	CASSRGAGVSYNEQFF	TGCGCCAGCAGCCGGGGTGCGGGAGTCTCCTACAATGAGCAGTTCTTC
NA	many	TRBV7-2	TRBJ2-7	CASSLTGVSTYEQYF	TGTGCCAGCAGCTTAACTGGTGTGTCCACCTACGAGCAGTACTTC
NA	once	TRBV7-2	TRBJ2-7	CASSIRLGSNTYEQYF	TGTGCCAGCAGCATCAGGTTAGGATCTAACACCTACGAGCAGTACTTC
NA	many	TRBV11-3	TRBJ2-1	CASSWAGDRYNEQFF	TGTGCCAGCAGCTGGGCTGGGGATCGCTACAATGAGCAGTTCTTC
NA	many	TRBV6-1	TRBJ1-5	CASRAGLGGNQPQHF	TGTGCCAGCAGGGCAGGGCTTGGGGGCAATCAGCCCCAGCATTTT
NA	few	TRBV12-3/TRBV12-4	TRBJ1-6	CASSSGNSPLHF	TGTGCCAGCAGTTCAGGGAACTCACCCCTCCACTTT
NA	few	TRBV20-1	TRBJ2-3	CSATLAPPLDTQYF	TGCAGTGCTACTCTAGCGCCTCCCCTAGATACGCAGTATTTT
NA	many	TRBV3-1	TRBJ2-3	CASSRQTDTQYF	TGTGCCAGCAGCCGCCAAACAGATACGCAGTATTTT
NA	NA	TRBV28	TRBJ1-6	CAGREEASNSPLHF	TGTGCCGGCAGAGAAGAAGCGTCGAATTCACCCCTCCACTTT
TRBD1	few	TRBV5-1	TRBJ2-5	CASSFGTGEETQYF	TGCGCCAGCAGTTTTGGGACAGGGGAAGAGACCCAGTACTTC
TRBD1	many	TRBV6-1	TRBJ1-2	CASSHQTGTGQGYTF	TGTGCCAGCAGCCATCAGACGGGGACAGGTCAGGGCTACACCTTC
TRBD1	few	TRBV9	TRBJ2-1	CASSPGTGVEQFF	TGTGCCAGCAGCCCCGGGACAGGGGTTGAGCAGTTCTTC
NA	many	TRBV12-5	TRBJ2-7	CASGSAWEQYF	TGTGCTAGTGGTTCAGCATGGGAGCAGTACTTC
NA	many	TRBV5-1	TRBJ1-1	CASKGQENTEAFF	TGCGCCAGCAAGGGGCAGGAGAACACTGAAGCTTTCTTT